The 17 T cell receptor beta chains below come from one sample, sequenced in a study of T cells in Graves' hyperthyroidism and ophthalmopathy. Amplified regions were TCR beta CDR3 sequences from RNA transcripts. The HTBI primer set drove a first-round RT-PCR of the TCR CDR3. Each CDR3 protein is one row after TCRdb ran MiXCR on the multiplex PCR reads. The sample has 250,000 to 300,000 distinct CDR3 sequences, roughly an eighth seen once. The sample comprised blood. The receptors were sampled from a woman in her thirties or forties with Graves' hyperthyroidism.

This clonotype showed up many times. The rearrangement links TRBV29-1 to TRBJ1-1, with a weak D call TRBD1 (6 bases). The V gene's germline CDR1 is SQVTM and CDR2 ANQGSEA. This CDR3 has 13 residues. V was shortened by 6 bases and J by 5 bases, with 16 bases between the two germline ends. The DNA of the CDR3 is TGCAGCGTAGGTGGGGGACAAAGGACTGAAGCTTTCTTT. Translation gives CSVGGGQRTEAFF.

This clonotype was recorded many times. The chain employs TRBV28 and TRBJ1-2; the D gene is possibly TRBD1 (6 bases). This CDR3 region has 15 residues. The V gene's germline CDR1 is MDHEN and CDR2 SYDVKM. The V gene lost 5 bases and the J gene lost 4 bases, with 17 bases spanning the gap. CDR3 sequence (DNA): TGTGCCAGCAGTCCCGGGGGGGGGGCCGGCTATGGCTACACCTTC. Protein: CASSPGGGAGYGYTF.

This clonotype has ten or more counts. The V and J genes are TRBV2 and TRBJ2-1; D possibly corresponds to TRBD1 (7 bases). Germline V gene sequence: CDR1 SNHLY, CDR2 FYNNEI. This CDR3 spans 15 amino acids. Deletions cut 7 bases from V and 6 bases from J, with 19 bases between. This CDR3 reads CASNGQVVGGNEQFF. In nucleotides, the CDR3 is TGTGCCAGCAACGGACAGGTCGTGGGGGGCAATGAGCAGTTCTTC.

The CDR3 bases are TGTGCCAGCAGTTTAGGGACCTCGGACATCGATGAGCAGTTCTTC. Its protein product is CASSLGTSDIDEQFF. The chain recombines TRBV27 with TRBJ2-1; D may correspond to TRBD1 or TRBD2 (5 bases each). This CDR3 has 15 residues. V lost 2 bases to trimming and J lost 8 bases, with 16 bases between them. CDR1 is MNHEY and CDR2 is SMNVEV in the germline V gene (reference sequence).

The table lists this clonotype with many counts. The chain couples TRBV15 to TRBJ2-3; D uncertain. Germline loops: CDR1 LNHNV, CDR2 YYDKDF (reference sequence). With 0 bases removed from V and 0 bases from J, the gap between germline ends came to 19 bases. CDR3 size: 19 residues. The DNA for the CDR3 is TGTGCCACCAGCAGAGATCTCCTCGGTGACCTAATTAGCACAGATACGCAGTATTTT. This sequence encodes CATSRDLLGDLISTDTQYF.

This clonotype was counted between two and nine times. The rearrangement uses TRBV19 and TRBJ1-4; the D is unclear. This CDR3 contains 12 residues. Trimming shortened V by 5 bases and J by 8 bases, and 9 bases separated the two germline ends. CDR1 LNHDA and CDR2 SQIVND come from the germline V gene (reference sequence). The CDR3 spells CASSDGEEKLFF. The DNA of the CDR3 is TGTGCCAGTAGTGACGGGGAGGAAAAACTGTTTTTT.

The V call is TRBV5-1, the J call TRBJ2-7; D perhaps matches TRBD1 (6 bases). In germline, CDR1 is SGHRS, CDR2 YFSETQ. The V and J ends lost 6 bases and 2 bases respectively, with 12 bases between them. The CDR3 consists of 13 residues. The CDR3 here is CASNSGETYEQYF. The CDR3 nucleotides read TGCGCCAGCAACTCAGGGGAGACCTACGAGCAGTACTTC.

This clonotype was detected ten times or more. This rearrangement joins TRBV2 to TRBJ2-7; perhaps D is TRBD1 or TRBD2 (6 bases each). The ends were cut back, 1 base at V and 6 bases at J, with 10 bases in the middle. The germline gives CDR1 SNHLY, CDR2 FYNNEI. The CDR3 is 13 amino acids. CDR3 region: CASSEVGGLEQYF. The CDR3 coding sequence is TGTGCCAGCAGTGAAGTGGGGGGCCTCGAGCAGTACTTC.

There are many counts of this clonotype. The genes are TRBV6-1 and TRBJ2-1; D perhaps matches TRBD1 (6 bases). The CDR3 is 14 residues long. The V and J ends lost 9 bases and 2 bases respectively, with 14 bases between them. In germline, CDR1 is MNHNS, CDR2 SASEGT. The CDR3 DNA follows: TGTGCCAGTTTTACAGGGATTCCCTACAATGAGCAGTTCTTC. As protein: CASFTGIPYNEQFF.

This chain connects TRBV7-3 to TRBJ2-7, with 7 bases identical to TRBD2. V trimming: 4 bases; J trimming: 4 bases; junction bases outside the gene matches: 16. The CDR3 length is 17 residues. The germline V gene encodes CDR1 SGHTA and CDR2 FQGTGA. This CDR3 is CASSSTSQPGGRYEQYF. CDR3 DNA: TGTGCCAGCAGCTCGACATCCCAGCCGGGGGGAAGGTACGAGCAGTACTTC.

This clonotype was observed at least ten times. This sequence joins TRBV12-3 or TRBV12-4 and TRBJ2-1; no reliable D call. The CDR3 consists of 14 residues. V lost 6 bases and J 0 bases, leaving 9 bases between the germline ends. The CDR3 sequence: CASSHSSSYNEQFF. The CDR3 DNA reads TGTGCCAGCAGCCACTCGAGCTCCTACAATGAGCAGTTCTTC.

This clonotype has at least ten counts. V and J are TRBV6-1 and TRBJ1-1, with D unclear. Germline assignment: CDR1 MNHNS and CDR2 SASEGT. V lost 5 bases and J 3 bases, leaving 16 bases between the germline ends. This CDR3 has 15 residues. CDR3 in DNA: TGTGCCAGCAGTTACGGTCCTGGTCGGGACACTGAAGCTTTCTTT. The encoded protein is CASSYGPGRDTEAFF.

At least ten counts were recorded for this clonotype. The chain employs TRBV11-2 and TRBJ1-5; D remains ambiguous. Germline V gene data show CDR1 as SGHAT and CDR2 as FQNNGV. Deletions cut 4 bases from V and 3 bases from J, with 10 bases between. The CDR3 extends over 14 amino acids. The CDR3 is CASSSFEDNQPQHF. CDR3 in DNA: TGTGCCAGCAGCTCCTTTGAGGACAATCAGCCCCAGCATTTT.

This clonotype was seen more than once but under ten times. The chain employs TRBV5-5 and TRBJ2-3, with no clear D. V gave up 2 bases and J gave up 5 bases, with 9 bases separating them. Germline CDR1 is SGHKS and CDR2 is YYEKEE (reference sequence). This CDR3 contains 13 residues. CDR3 bases: TGTGCCAGCAGCTTTTCGGTACTAGATACGCAGTATTTT. This gives the protein CASSFSVLDTQYF.

This clonotype was observed many times. This rearrangement joins TRBV3-1 to TRBJ1-1, with D hard to call. Per the germline V gene, CDR1 is LGHDT and CDR2 is YNNKEL (reference sequence). Between the trimmed V and J ends, which lost 1 base and 10 bases, there was a span of 13 bases. There are 13 residues in the CDR3. The CDR3 DNA reads TGTGCCAGCAGCCAAGTTCGAGGGCCGGGAGCTTTCTTT. Encoded protein: CASSQVRGPGAFF.

This clonotype was seen repeatedly, ten times or more. The chain is built from TRBV14 and TRBJ1-1; D might be TRBD1 (5 bases). V lost 2 bases and J 1 base, leaving 11 bases between the germline ends. The CDR3 has 15 amino acids. CDR1 and CDR2 from the germline V gene are SGHDN and FVKESK. The CDR3: CASSQPGGGNTEAFF. The CDR3 bases are TGTGCCAGCAGCCAACCCGGGGGGGGGAACACTGAAGCTTTCTTT.

This clonotype was recorded many times. This chain uses TRBV20-1 with TRBJ1-1, with unresolved D. Trimming left V 1 base short and J 4 bases short, with 10 bases between. Germline CDR1 and CDR2: DFQATT and SNEGSKA (reference sequence). CDR3 length equals 13 residues. The CDR3 nucleotides read TGCAGTGCTAGAGGGCCCCGGGCCACTGAAGCTTTCTTT. Amino acids: CSARGPRATEAFF.